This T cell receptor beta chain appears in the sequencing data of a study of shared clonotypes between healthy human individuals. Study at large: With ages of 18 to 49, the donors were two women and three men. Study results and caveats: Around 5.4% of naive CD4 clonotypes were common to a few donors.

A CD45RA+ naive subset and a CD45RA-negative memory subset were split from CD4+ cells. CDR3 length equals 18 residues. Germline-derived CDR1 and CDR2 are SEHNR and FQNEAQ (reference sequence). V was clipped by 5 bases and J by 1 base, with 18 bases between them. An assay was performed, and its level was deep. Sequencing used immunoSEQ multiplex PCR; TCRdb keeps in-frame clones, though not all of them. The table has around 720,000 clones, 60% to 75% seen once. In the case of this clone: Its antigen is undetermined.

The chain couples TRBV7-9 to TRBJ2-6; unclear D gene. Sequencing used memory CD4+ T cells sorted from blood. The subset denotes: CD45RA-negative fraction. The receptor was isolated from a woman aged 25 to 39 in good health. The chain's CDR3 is CASSRDQKRSSGANVLTF. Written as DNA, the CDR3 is TGTGCCAGCAGCCGAGACCAAAAACGGTCGTCTGGGGCCAACGTCCTGACTTTC.